Listed below are T cell receptor beta chains from one sample, sequenced in a study of graft-versus-host responses after intestinal transplantation. Some clones are missing from TCRdb's copy, which holds only in-frame ones; the method was immunoSEQ multiplex PCR. The table has 74,000 or so clones, around 92% seen once. This specimen consisted of PBMCs, obtained 98 days after intestinal transplantation. These receptor sequences come from a human patient who received an intestinal transplant, so some T cells may come from the graft donor. Each CDR3 is given with its conserved first and last residue. Each record gives: CDR3 DNA, CDR3 protein, V gene, J gene, D gene. A D gene is named only where the DNA matches it firmly.

TGTGCCAGCAGCACCCCGGCCATAGGCTACGAGCAGTACTTC	CASSTPAIGYEQYF	TRBV11-3	TRBJ2-7	NA
TGTGCCAGCAGCCAAGGGGCAGAGAACACTGAAGCTTTCTTT	CASSQGAENTEAFF	TRBV4-2	TRBJ1-1	NA
TGTGCCAGCAGCCTCGGACAGGGGGACACTGAAGCTTTCTTT	CASSLGQGDTEAFF	TRBV7-3	TRBJ1-1	TRBD1
TGTGCCAGCAGCCTGGGACTAGCGGGAGAGAGAACCTACGAGCAGTACTTC	CASSLGLAGERTYEQYF	TRBV7-8	TRBJ2-7	TRBD2
TGCGCCAGCAGCTTGGAAGGGGGAACCTACGAGCAGTACTTC	CASSLEGGTYEQYF	TRBV5-1	TRBJ2-7	NA
TGTGCCAGCAGGGAGGGGATTAGAGAAGATGGCTACACCTTC	CASREGIREDGYTF	TRBV2	TRBJ1-2	NA
TGTGCCAGCAGCTTGAAACCTACTAGCACAGATACGCAGTATTTT	CASSLKPTSTDTQYF	TRBV7-3	TRBJ2-3	NA
TGCGCCAGCAGTCCCGGGTCCCTAGAGACCCAGTACTTC	CASSPGSLETQYF	TRBV5-1	TRBJ2-5	NA
TGTGCCAGCAGCCGAGGACCAGGAGCGCTTCGAGGCTACACCTTC	CASSRGPGALRGYTF	TRBV6-5	TRBJ1-2	NA
TGTGCCAGCAGTCCCAGCGGGTTTAGCACAGATACGCAGTATTTT	CASSPSGFSTDTQYF	TRBV6-6	TRBJ2-3	NA
TGTGCCAGTAGTATAACTAGCGGGAGTGGGGAGCAGTTCTTC	CASSITSGSGEQFF	TRBV19	TRBJ2-1	TRBD2
TGTGCCACCAGCAGAGAGGACAGTCAAGAGACCCAGTACTTC	CATSREDSQETQYF	TRBV15	TRBJ2-5	NA
TGTGCCAGCAGGAGAGACATCTCTGGAAACACCATATATTTT	CASRRDISGNTIYF	TRBV6-6	TRBJ1-3	NA
TGTGCCATTGACGCCCTCCCGGGACAGGGACCAGATACGCAGTATTTT	CAIDALPGQGPDTQYF	TRBV28	TRBJ2-3	TRBD1
TGTGCCAGCAGCCGGGGAGAGCGGGAGGTAACGCAGTATTTT	CASSRGEREVTQYF	TRBV9	TRBJ2-3	TRBD2
TGTGCCAGCTCCGGACTAGCCGCAGGGGAGCTGTTTTTT	CASSGLAAGELFF	TRBV6-6	TRBJ2-2	TRBD2
TGTGCCAGCAGTGAAGGCTTGAGGGGGCAAGCTTTCTTT	CASSEGLRGQAFF	TRBV6-1	TRBJ1-1	TRBD1
TGTGCCAGCAGTTACTCTGGGCAGGCGGGCTATGGCTACACCTTC	CASSYSGQAGYGYTF	TRBV6-5	TRBJ1-2	NA
TGTGCCAGCAGCTTAGATACGGGGCGCGTAGACAATGAGCAGTTCTTC	CASSLDTGRVDNEQFF	TRBV11-2	TRBJ2-1	NA
TGTGCCAGCAGCGTAGGAGGGGACAGCTCCTACGAGCAGTACTTC	CASSVGGDSSYEQYF	TRBV9	TRBJ2-7	TRBD1
TGTGCCAGTAGGGGCTCGGGGGTGCATCAGCCCCAGCATTTT	CASRGSGVHQPQHF	TRBV28	TRBJ1-5	NA
TGTGCCAGTATCCGACAGGGGATCGACTATGGCTACACCTTC	CASIRQGIDYGYTF	TRBV19	TRBJ1-2	TRBD1
TGTGCCAGCAGCTTGGGGGGATCGGGAAACACCATATATTTT	CASSLGGSGNTIYF	TRBV5-4	TRBJ1-3	NA
TGTGCCAGCAGTTTCAACAGGGGGGCCTACAATGAGCAGTTCTTC	CASSFNRGAYNEQFF	TRBV27	TRBJ2-1	TRBD1
TGTGCCAGCAGTTTAGGGATCGATGAGCAGTTCTTC	CASSLGIDEQFF	TRBV28	TRBJ2-1	NA
TGTGCCATCAGTGGTATATGGAGAGAAGAGACCCAGTACTTC	CAISGIWREETQYF	TRBV10-3	TRBJ2-5	NA
TGTGCCAGCAGCTTCCAGGGAGGTAGCAATTCACCCCTCCACTTT	CASSFQGGSNSPLHF	TRBV11-2	TRBJ1-6	NA